This T cell receptor (beta chain) was captured in a study of blood T cells in healthy people across ages. Through a sample-barcoded 5' primer and a J-beta primer mix, a second PCR was run for roughly 6 to 12 cycles. TCRdb processed the 5' RACE reads anew with MiXCR; each CDR3 protein has one entry. This sample has hundreds of thousands of distinct CDR3 sequences, with approximately 43% found just once. This clonotype was seen just once. This receptor was taken from a woman in her sixties or seventies in good health. Sequencing was done on a sample of blood.

The CDR3 loop reads CSALQGIEQFF. CDR3 coding DNA: TGCAGTGCTCTACAGGGGATTGAGCAGTTCTTC. The rearrangement uses TRBV20-1 and TRBJ2-1; 7 bases are a match to TRBD1. The J segment lost 9 bases and the V segment lost 5 bases, leaving 4 bases of the junction unmatched. The CDR3 runs to 11 residues. The germline V gene encodes CDR1 DFQATT and CDR2 SNEGSKA (reference sequence).